Presented here are 21 T cell receptor beta chains from one specimen sequenced in a study of response to subunit inactivated influenza vaccine. A single record per CDR3 protein comes from TCRdb applying MiXCR to the RT-PCR reads. Of 600,000 to 850,000 distinct CDR3 sequences in the sample, 14% were seen once. The starting material was PBMCs from blood, obtained 14 days before vaccination. The receptor source for this set is a man over 45 who received an inactivated influenza vaccine.

This clonotype was counted many times. V is TRBV5-4 and J is TRBJ1-4, with 7 bases lining up with TRBD1. The CDR3 loop spans 14 amino acids. Germline V gene data show CDR1 as SGHNT and CDR2 as YYREEE (reference sequence). The V and J ends lost 4 bases and 6 bases, in that order; junction bases with no gene match: 6. The CDR3 sequence is CASSLDRVDEKLFF. The DNA of the CDR3 is TGTGCCAGCAGCCTCGACAGGGTAGATGAAAAACTGTTTTTT. Together with reference TRBV5-4 and TRBJ1-4, the CDR3 gives the full variable domain: ETGVTQSPTHLIKTRGQQVTLRCSSQSGHNTVSWYQQALGQGPQFIFQYYREEENGRGNFPPRFSGLQFPNYSSELNVNALELDDSALYLCASSLDRVDEKLFFGSGTQLSVL.

This chain joins TRBV20-1 and TRBJ1-5; D may be TRBD1 (5 bases). The V gene lost 5 bases and the J gene lost 3 bases, with 17 bases spanning the gap. The CDR3 sequence is 15 residues long. Per germline, CDR1 DFQATT and CDR2 SNEGSKA (reference sequence). The CDR3 nucleotides read TGCAGTGCTCATGGCACCGGGGGGAACAATCAGCCCCAGCATTTT. Translated, it gives CSAHGTGGNNQPQHF.

In its sample, this clonotype was seen a few times. The CDR3 sequence is CASSRRVAELQETQYF. CDR3 coding DNA: TGCGCCAGCAGCCGCCGGGTAGCGGAGCTCCAAGAGACCCAGTACTTC. This chain connects TRBV4-1 to TRBJ2-5; D might be TRBD2 (6 bases). Germline assignment: CDR1 MGHRA and CDR2 YSYEKL. Trimming pared 4 bases from V and 1 base from J, leaving 16 bases between. The CDR3 loop spans 16 amino acids.

This clonotype has just a few counts. V and J are TRBV4-3 and TRBJ2-1; 15 bases are a match to TRBD2. The CDR3 is 18 residues long. Germline V gene sequence: CDR1 LGHNA, CDR2 YSLEER. The trim removed 1 base at V and 3 bases at J, leaving 4 bases unmatched. The CDR3 sequence: CASSQGTSGRAFYNEQFF. The CDR3, as DNA: TGCGCCAGCAGCCAAGGGACTAGCGGGAGGGCCTTCTACAATGAGCAGTTCTTC.

This clonotype was counted a few times. The gene calls are TRBV5-1 and TRBJ1-6, with 8 bases fitting TRBD1. With 3 bases clipped from V and 8 bases from J, the junction kept 10 bases outside the gene matches. Looked up from germline, CDR1 is SGHRS and CDR2 is YFSETQ. The length of the CDR3 is 16 residues. This chain's CDR3 is CASSSSGGAGDSPLHF. The CDR3 DNA follows: TGCGCCAGCAGCTCCTCAGGGGGCGCGGGGGATTCACCCCTCCACTTT.

The J gene is TRBJ2-5, the V gene TRBV5-1; D uncertain. The CDR3 runs 13 residues. Trimming removed 0 bases at V and 2 bases at J, with 5 bases between. Germline V lookup: CDR1 SGHRS, CDR2 YFSETQ. CDR3 DNA: TGCGCCAGCAGCTTGGATGATCAAGAGACCCAGTACTTC. Protein sequence: CASSLDDQETQYF.

The rearrangement links TRBV20-1 to TRBJ2-1; 11 bases line up with TRBD2. This CDR3 is 15 amino acids long. Germline V gene sequence: CDR1 DFQATT, CDR2 SNEGSKA (reference sequence). Unmatched junction bases numbered 9, after V lost 0 bases and J lost 11 bases. In nucleotides, the CDR3 is TGCAGTGCTAGAGATCGGGTAGCGGGAGGGTTGAAGCAGTTCTTC. The encoded protein is CSARDRVAGGLKQFF.

J is TRBJ2-3 and V is TRBV9; D may match TRBD1 or TRBD2 (5 bases each). V was cut by 0 bases and J by 9 bases, with 17 bases left in between. This CDR3 spans 15 amino acids. Germline V lookup: CDR1 SGDLS, CDR2 YYNGEE. The CDR3 loop is CASSVALLGVSTQYF. CDR3 DNA sequence: TGTGCCAGCAGCGTAGCCCTACTGGGGGTCAGCACGCAGTATTTT.

In this sample, this clonotype turned up a few times. The rearrangement uses TRBV30 and TRBJ2-2, with unresolved D. The V end was cut by 0 bases, the J end by 1 base, with 6 bases between. The germline gives CDR1 GTSNPN, CDR2 SVGIG (reference sequence). The CDR3 is made up of 14 amino acids. CDR3 DNA: TGTGCCTGGAGTGTACTCCAGAACACCGGGGAGCTGTTTTTT. Translating it yields CAWSVLQNTGELFF.

The chain has TRBV7-9 and TRBJ2-7, with 13 bases identical to TRBD2. J lost 2 bases, V lost 4 bases, and 2 bases had no gene match. CDR3 length: 15 residues. Germline lookup yields CDR1 SEHNR and CDR2 FQNEAQ (reference sequence). CDR3 nucleotides: TGTGCCAGCAGCTCCACTAGCGGGAGGGCCTACGAGCAGTACTTC. As protein: CASSSTSGRAYEQYF.

This clonotype was picked up many times. The chain has TRBV7-9 and TRBJ1-5; the match to TRBD1 covers 7 bases. This CDR3 spans 15 amino acids. Looked up from germline, CDR1 is SEHNR and CDR2 is FQNEAQ (reference sequence). V was pared by 5 bases and J by 1 base, with 5 bases of the junction left unmatched. CDR3 nucleotides: TGTGCCAGCAGCCTACAGGGGCAGAGCAATCAGCCCCAGCATTTT. It is translated as CASSLQGQSNQPQHF.

This rearrangement joins TRBV20-1 to TRBJ2-1; 11 nucleotides align to TRBD2. Germline V gene lookup returns CDR1 DFQATT and CDR2 SNEGSKA (reference sequence). J gave up 5 bases and V 7 bases, and 4 bases lay outside the gene matches. This CDR3 has 13 residues. In nucleotides, the CDR3 is TGCAGTGAGACTAGCGGGGCTAACAATGAGCAGTTCTTC. It specifies CSETSGANNEQFF.

This clonotype was observed a handful of times. The CDR3 region has the DNA TGTGCCTGGAGTTGGCGTCCCGGGGAGCTGTTTTTT. It is translated as CAWSWRPGELFF. This chain connects TRBV30 to TRBJ2-2, with D uncertain. CDR1 and CDR2 (germline): GTSNPN, SVGIG (reference sequence). V lost 2 bases, J lost 6 bases, and 7 bases lay in between. The CDR3 is 12 amino acids.

The V and J genes are TRBV12-3 or TRBV12-4 and TRBJ1-2, with 9 bases aligning to TRBD1. The CDR3 totals 12 residues. V was pared by 5 bases and J by 8 bases, with 3 bases of the junction left unmatched. DNA of the CDR3: TGTGCCAGCAGTACAGGGGGCGGAGGCTACACCTTC. Encoded protein: CASSTGGGGYTF.

The rearrangement links TRBV6-5 to TRBJ2-1; possible D gene TRBD1, 8 bases. Germline V CDR1 and CDR2: MNHEY, SVGAGI. The CDR3 is 16 residues long. V lost 2 bases and J lost 6, with 17 bases in between. The CDR3 reads CASSYAPGGGGNEQFF. The CDR3 DNA is TGTGCCAGCAGTTACGCCCCAGGGGGCGGGGGCAATGAGCAGTTCTTC.

The chain joins TRBV7-2 to TRBJ1-3, with TRBD1 matching over 8 bases. V dropped 5 bases and J dropped 3; count of bases not matched to a gene: 12. The length of the CDR3 is 17 residues. CDR1 and CDR2 (germline): SGHTA, FQGNSA. The CDR3 DNA follows: TGTGCCAGCAGCCCTAGGCTTGGACAGGGCTTTGGAAACACCATATATTTT. It encodes CASSPRLGQGFGNTIYF.

This clonotype came up a few times. The chain recombines TRBV7-2 with TRBJ2-5; 12 positions agree with TRBD2. After removal of 5 bases from V and 4 bases from J, the junction contained 5 bases not matched to a gene. CDR1 is SGHTA, CDR2 FQGNSA, per germline. This CDR3 has 15 residues. This CDR3 is CASSPRLAGAETQYF. CDR3 bases: TGTGCCAGCAGCCCAAGACTAGCGGGAGCAGAGACCCAGTACTTC.

V usage is TRBV6-2 or TRBV6-3 and J usage is TRBJ2-7; no definite D call. The CDR3 extends over 15 amino acids. Germline CDR1 and CDR2: MNHEY and SVGEGT. The ends were cut back, 7 bases at V and 4 bases at J, with 20 bases in the middle. CDR3 loop: CASKMDGSKVYEQYF. In DNA form, the CDR3 reads TGTGCCAGCAAGATGGACGGGTCGAAAGTGTACGAGCAGTACTTC.

This clonotype has at least ten counts. The chain carries TRBV3-1 and TRBJ2-7; D call uncertain. Germline CDR1 is LGHDT and CDR2 is YNNKEL (reference sequence). This CDR3 is 14 amino acids long. Deletions cut 3 bases from V and 7 bases from J, with 16 bases between. The CDR3 reads CASSHSSLYWEQYF. The CDR3 DNA follows: TGTGCCAGCAGCCACAGTAGCCTATATTGGGAGCAGTACTTC.

This clonotype was seen a handful of times. V and J are TRBV20-1 and TRBJ2-5; 10 positions match TRBD1. Germline CDR1 reads DFQATT; CDR2 reads SNEGSKA (reference sequence). CDR3 length: 13 amino acids. The ends lost 5 bases at V and 5 bases at J; junction bases unmatched: 5. CDR3 amino acids: CSAGQGVGETQYF. The CDR3 DNA sequence: TGCAGTGCTGGACAGGGGGTCGGGGAGACCCAGTACTTC.

The rearrangement uses TRBV7-2 and TRBJ2-7; D is undetermined. Trimming took 2 bases from V and 3 from J, leaving 14 bases between them. CDR1 is SGHTA and CDR2 is FQGNSA in the germline V gene. CDR3 length equals 15 residues. Here the CDR3 DNA reads TGTGCCAGCAGCTTAACCGGTTCGTTCAGCTACGAGCAGTACTTC. This translates into CASSLTGSFSYEQYF.